Each of the 5 T cell receptor beta chains below was sequenced from the same sample in a study of T cell repertoires in cytomegalovirus infection. TCRdb recomputed calls from the reads with MiXCR, one row per CDR3 protein. The table shows about 85,000 distinct CDR3 sequences, with 45% to 50% occurring only once. No cognate antigen is known for these TCRs. Source: CD8+ T cells from cultured PBMCs, taken from culture after CMV antigen stimulation. The receptors here all came from a human donor in good health (CMV status not recorded). Some clones in this sample may be carry-over from other donors' samples.

The sample holds a few counts of this clonotype. The J gene is TRBJ2-2, the V gene TRBV19, with 10 bases fitting TRBD1. Germline V gene data show CDR1 as LNHDA and CDR2 as SQIVND (reference sequence). The trim removed 5 bases at V and 6 bases at J, leaving 6 bases unmatched. The CDR3 runs 15 residues. The CDR3 coding sequence is TGTGCCAGTAGTTTGGACAGGGGGATTTCCGGGGAGCTGTTTTTT. This translates into CASSLDRGISGELFF.

The J gene is TRBJ2-1, the V gene TRBV28, with TRBD2 matching 8 bases. Germline V gene lookup returns CDR1 MDHEN and CDR2 SYDVKM. The CDR3 has 14 residues. J lost 4 bases, V lost 6 bases, and 5 bases had no gene match. CDR3 DNA sequence: TGTGCCAGCAGAAGAGCGGGAGAGTACAATGAGCAGTTCTTC. It yields the protein CASRRAGEYNEQFF.

The chain uses TRBV28 and TRBJ2-7, with D unclear. Trimming removed 7 bases from V and 5 bases from J, with 18 bases in between. Looked up from germline, CDR1 is MDHEN and CDR2 is SYDVKM. This CDR3 is 14 amino acids long. CDR3 sequence: CASTPNQPYDEQYF. The CDR3 region has the DNA TGTGCCAGCACTCCCAACCAACCATACGACGAGCAGTACTTC.

This clonotype appeared a few times. The chain links TRBV7-6 to TRBJ1-2; D may be TRBD1 (6 bases). This CDR3 has 15 amino acids. Germline V gene lookup returns CDR1 SGHVS and CDR2 FNYEAQ. Trimming pared 6 bases from V and 6 bases from J, leaving 20 bases between. The DNA of the CDR3 is TGTGCCAGCAGTCGCGAGACAGGATCTCATCATGGCTACACCTTC. Translating gives CASSRETGSHHGYTF.

CDR3 in DNA: TGCAGTGCTAGTGTTTGGGAAGTCAATGAGCAGTTCTTC. This sequence encodes CSASVWEVNEQFF. The chain recombines TRBV20-1 with TRBJ2-1, with D unclear. Per germline, CDR1 DFQATT and CDR2 SNEGSKA (reference sequence). Deletions cut 3 bases from V and 6 bases from J, with 12 bases between. This CDR3 has 13 amino acids.